These T cell receptor beta chains were read from a single sample in a study of Ad26.COV2.S vaccination and SARS-CoV-2 variants. The method was immunoSEQ multiplex PCR; TCRdb's version includes in-frame clones alone and lacks a portion of them. The table shows 350,000 to 450,000 clones, with 92% occurring only once. Source: peripheral blood, taken in a trial of Ad26.COV2.S vaccine versus placebo. Receptors originate from a person aged 18 to 59 who received the Ad26.COV2.S COVID-19 vaccine or a placebo. Each CDR3 is given with its conserved first and last residue. D genes are given only for firm matches. A row's size may be missing; if present it is once, few, many or a size class.

J,size,V,D,DNA,CDR3
TRBJ2-2,NA,TRBV5-6,NA,TGTGCCAGCAGCCAAAGGTGGGGGACCGGGGAGCTGTTTTTT,CASSQRWGTGELFF
TRBJ2-7,NA,TRBV29-1,TRBD2,TGCAGCGCAGAAGGGACTAGTCAGACCTACGAGCAGTACTTC,CSAEGTSQTYEQYF
TRBJ2-7,NA,TRBV5-1,NA,TGCGCCAGCAGCTTGGCCCCCAACGAGCAGTACTTC,CASSLAPNEQYF
TRBJ2-7,NA,TRBV28,TRBD1,TGTGCCAGCCGACAGGGTCCCTACGAGCAGTACTTC,CASRQGPYEQYF
TRBJ2-7,few,TRBV21-1,NA,TGTGCCAGCAGTCTCCGAATGCGGGCCCGAGACACCTACGGGCAGTACTTC,CASSLRMRARDTYGQYF
TRBJ1-3,NA,TRBV3-1/TRBV3-2,NA,TGTGCCAGCAGCCACGAACACCGGGGCAGATCTGGAAACACCATATATTTT,CASSHEHRGRSGNTIYF
TRBJ2-7,NA,TRBV27,TRBD2,TGTGCCAGCAACCAACGCGGTCTAGCGGGCCCCTACGAGCAGTACTTC,CASNQRGLAGPYEQYF
TRBJ2-5,few,TRBV7-2,TRBD2,TGTGCCAGCAGCTTAGGCCTAGCGGGGGGAGAGACCCAGTACTTC,CASSLGLAGGETQYF
TRBJ2-5,NA,TRBV15,NA,TGTGCCACCAGCAGAGGTTTTGAAACCCAGTACTTC,CATSRGFETQYF
TRBJ2-7,NA,TRBV9,NA,TGTGCCAGCAGCAGTCAGGGTAACGAGCAGTACTTC,CASSSQGNEQYF
TRBJ2-3,NA,TRBV6-6,TRBD2,TGTGCCAGCAGTCAGAATGGGGGACTAGTCACCACAGATACGCAGTATTTT,CASSQNGGLVTTDTQYF
TRBJ1-5,NA,TRBV18,TRBD1,TGTGCCAGCTCATCTTCCTCCAGGGGGCTTGGTCAGCCCCAGCATTTT,CASSSSSRGLGQPQHF
TRBJ2-1,NA,TRBV5-1,TRBD2,TGCGCCAGCAGCTTGCTAGCGGGGGGCCACAATGAGCAGTTCTTC,CASSLLAGGHNEQFF
TRBJ2-7,NA,TRBV5-1,TRBD2,TGCGCCAGCAGCTCCCTCCCGGGGGGGAGCTACGAGCAGTACTTC,CASSSLPGGSYEQYF
TRBJ1-6,NA,TRBV2,NA,TGTGCCAGCAGGGCCGTTCGGGGCTATAATTCACCCCTCCACTTT,CASRAVRGYNSPLHF
TRBJ2-7,NA,TRBV19,NA,TGTGCCAGTAGTATACTTGGACAGACAGGCTCCTACGAGCAGTACTTC,CASSILGQTGSYEQYF
TRBJ2-5,few,TRBV7-9,NA,TGTGCCAGCAGCTTTAGACTCGCAGGAGAGACCCAGTACTTC,CASSFRLAGETQYF
TRBJ1-4,once,TRBV6-2/TRBV6-3,NA,TGTGCCAGCAGTGACGAACCCTTAAATGAAAAACTGTTTTTT,CASSDEPLNEKLFF
TRBJ1-2,NA,TRBV28,NA,TGTGCCAGCAGTTTTTCGGGGTCACTCAGGGGCTACACCTTC,CASSFSGSLRGYTF
TRBJ2-5,NA,TRBV7-2,NA,TGTGCCAGCAGCTTATATGAGGGGGTAGCCGAGGAGACCCAGTACTTC,CASSLYEGVAEETQYF
TRBJ2-7,NA,TRBV3-1/TRBV3-2,NA,TGTGCCAGCAGCCAAGTTTCGCCGGGCACCTACGAGCAGTACTTC,CASSQVSPGTYEQYF
TRBJ2-1,NA,TRBV4-1,NA,TGCGCCAGCAGCCAAGGCTGGGGAAGGAGCTCCTACAATGAGCAGTTCTTC,CASSQGWGRSSYNEQFF
TRBJ2-7,once,TRBV7-8,NA,TGTGCCAGCAGCCAACCCCCCGGGTCTTCCTACGAGCAGTACTTC,CASSQPPGSSYEQYF
TRBJ2-4,NA,TRBV7-2,NA,TGTGCCAGCAGCGTCGAGGGGGGACCCCTAGCCAAAAACATTCAGTACTTC,CASSVEGGPLAKNIQYF
TRBJ1-1,NA,TRBV19,NA,TGTGCCAGTAATATAGGGAGGACTGAAGCTTTCTTT,CASNIGRTEAFF
TRBJ1-4,NA,TRBV20-1,NA,TGCAGTGCTAGTGGGGAACATGAAAAACTGTTTTTT,CSASGEHEKLFF
TRBJ2-3,NA,TRBV5-6,NA,TGTGCCAGCAGCTTGGAAGGGGACGCAGATACGCAGTATTTT,CASSLEGDADTQYF
TRBJ1-2,once,TRBV11-2,TRBD1,TGTGCCAGCAGCCCTACGACAGGGGTCGTTCGTGGCTACACCTTC,CASSPTTGVVRGYTF
TRBJ1-4,NA,TRBV5-1,NA,TGCGCCAGCAGGACCGGGGCTTCTAATGAAAAACTGTTTTTT,CASRTGASNEKLFF
TRBJ2-7,many,TRBV11-2,NA,TGTGCCAGCTCCCCCCGCTACTCCTACGAGCAGTACTTC,CASSPRYSYEQYF
TRBJ1-4,NA,TRBV28,NA,TGTGCCAGCAGCTATAGCCGGGACTTTCTGTTTTTT,CASSYSRDFLFF
TRBJ1-2,NA,TRBV5-1,NA,TGCGCCAGCAGCCGGCTTGGGGACCCTTACTATGGCTACACCTTC,CASSRLGDPYYGYTF
TRBJ2-5,NA,TRBV28,NA,TGTGCCAGCAGTTTCCCTGCTGAAGAGACCCAGTACTTC,CASSFPAEETQYF
TRBJ2-7,NA,TRBV9,NA,TGTGCCAGCAGCGTAGGTAGCGGCGAATACGAGCAGTACTTC,CASSVGSGEYEQYF
TRBJ1-2,NA,TRBV9,TRBD1,TGTGCCAGCAGCCACAGGGACAGCCACCTCGTAGCTAACTATGGCTACACCTTC,CASSHRDSHLVANYGYTF
TRBJ1-6,few,TRBV3-1/TRBV3-2,NA,TGTGCCAGCAGCCAAGATGGGTTCTATAATTCACCCCTCCACTTT,CASSQDGFYNSPLHF
TRBJ2-6,NA,TRBV28,NA,TGTGCCAGCAGGGCAGGCTCTGGGGCCAACGTCCTGACTTTC,CASRAGSGANVLTF
TRBJ1-2,NA,TRBV19,NA,TGTGCCAGTAGTGATCGGGACCGAGACTATGGCTACACCTTC,CASSDRDRDYGYTF